This T cell receptor (beta chain) comes out of a study of blood T cell repertoires in COVID-19 (dated by TCRdb to between 2020 and 2021). For the wider study: The collaborator samples originated in the United States, Italy and Spain and spanned the acute and convalescent phases of COVID-19. The prospective study material was composed of cDNA or gDNA derived from T cells, B-cell-depleted T cells, or PBMCs. Subjects who had been exposed to COVID-19, were actively infected with it, or had recovered from it provided the deeply sampled blood TCRbeta repertoires that made up the dataset. The repertoires were released in a freely available public database meant as a resource for research on the immune response to SARS-CoV-2. Samples were obtained from the ongoing ImmuneRACE study (first 160 participants) and from over 1,000 subjects provided by 6 global collaborators. The sample metadata nearly always contained a de-identified subject ID, COVID-19 status, age in years and sex. Where available, HLA class I and class II types were taken from metadata supplied by the sample provider and were not determined by assay-based typing.

TCRbeta CDR3 regions were amplified from genomic DNA using the immunoSEQ Assay, a bias-controlled multiplex PCR. The published analysis was carried out like this. Nucleated cell counts per sample were estimated from amplification of reference gene primers within the assay. To quantify the absolute abundance of each unique TCRbeta CDR3 rearrangement, sequence reads were collapsed and filtered. For each sample, productive Simpson clonality was calculated as the square root of Simpson's diversity index over productive rearrangements. In its TCRdb copy, this immuneACCESS table keeps in-frame sequences only and misses some clones. Where compared with another copy, unresolved V genes explain less than half of these, and the others have no known cause. V, J and clone size are taken as reported in that table, and D and trimming were inferred from the DNA itself. The sample includes approximately 50,000 clones, with 90% observed a single time. Of the sample, 5.1% is held by the ten largest clones.

Deletion took 8 bases off V and 7 bases off J, with a span of 9 bases between the germline ends. Via the germline V gene (reference sequence), CDR1 is SEHNR and CDR2 FQNEAQ. Including cysteine and phenylalanine, the CDR3 has 11 amino acids. The entry retains the CDR3 DNA only, 33 bases that are in frame from base 1. The paper as a whole reports these results and caveats: The amount of clinical and demographic metadata varied by source and participant and was provided uncurated.

Comment on this clone: The specificity of this receptor is unknown. No base qualities exist here, and no much larger clone lies one base off it.

Whole blood was collected in K2EDTA tubes by collaborating institutions according to the institutions' own protocols. Collaborator samples were shipped for TCRbeta analysis as frozen whole blood, isolated PBMCs, or DNA extracted from either sample type. Rearrangement joined TRBV7-9 to TRBJ2-1, with the D gene call left open. This receptor was identified in a man in his 70s with acute or convalescent COVID-19. Material for sequencing was peripheral blood. Here is the DNA: TGTGCCAGCGGTCCTAGTAATGAGCAGTTCTTC. Translated, it reads CASGPSNEQFF.